The sequence of this T cell receptor beta chain was determined in a study of T cells in women clearing cervical HPV infection. In regard to this clone: Its antigen is undetermined.

immunoSEQ multiplex PCR used an average of approximately 1,300 ng genomic DNA. The data were produced by immunoSEQ multiplex PCR, yet TCRdb's version contains in-frame clones alone and is incomplete. In total, the table holds some 37,000 clones. Dot-blot hybridization genotyped cervical HPV amplified with MY09/MY11 PCR. Study outcomes and limitations: CIN3+ cases had significantly higher TCR repertoire richness than controls, but evenness did not differ.

The specimen was blood buffy coat. The clonotype comes from a woman between 18 and 70 years old with a cervical HPV16 infection that either progressed to CIN3+ or cleared (not recorded which).

The CDR3 DNA, read in part, is TGTGCCAGCAGTTACACAGACACCGGGGAG. The encoded protein is CASSYTDTGE. The entire CDR3 sequence reads CASSYTDTGELFF. The V gene is TRBV6-2 or TRBV6-3, the J gene TRBJ2-2, with no clear D. The read halts 3 residues ahead of the CDR3 end, with the missing end drawn from the germline J gene. Germline CDR1 MNHEY, CDR2 SVGEGT. The CDR3 loop spans 13 amino acids. Trimming took off 2 bases at V and 3 bases at J, with 4 bases between the two ends.